This T cell receptor beta chain was sequenced in a study of shared clonotypes between healthy human individuals. Sequenced by immunoSEQ multiplex PCR; TCRdb stores in-frame clones only, minus some. Among approximately 810,000 clones listed, over 90% were seen once. CD45RO-negative, CCR7-positively selected cells formed the naive CD8 fraction, excluding terminally differentiated effector memory CD45RA+ cells. Trimming removed 5 bases at V and 1 base at J, with 12 bases between. The CDR3 covers 15 residues. Looked up from germline, CDR1 is LNHNV and CDR2 is YYDKDF (reference sequence). The TCR originated in a man aged 25 to 40 in good health. The sequenced sample consisted of naive CD8+ T cells sorted from blood. The chain carries TRBV15 and TRBJ1-5, with D unresolved. The CDR3 DNA sequence: TGTGCCACCAGCCCAGACCGCGGCAGCAATCAGCCCCAGCATTTT. It specifies CATSPDRGSNQPQHF.